This T cell receptor (beta chain) was captured by sequencing in a study of cytomegalovirus exposure and HLA in healthy donors. Study as a whole: Researchers found that about four fifths of under 450 genotyped donors fell within the Caucasian-associated ancestry cluster. General study points: The analysis excluded some indistinguishable V segments, including TRBV6-2 and TRBV6-3.

In this sample, this clone turned up a few times. Its antigen is not identified. The germline gives CDR1 MRHNA, CDR2 SNTAGT. Trimming stripped 4 bases from V and 2 bases from J, with 12 bases between. This CDR3 has 15 residues. The PCR ran on 60 Vbeta and 13 Jbeta primers. TCRdb's table, derived via immunoSEQ multiplex PCR, lists solely in-frame clones and lacks some. This sample yields 150,000 to 250,000 clones, of which 79% are seen a single time; roughly 1.4% belongs to the top ten. What was sequenced was PBMCs. This rearrangement joins TRBV6-4 to TRBJ1-5; possible D gene TRBD1, 6 bases. The source of this sequence is a girl between 10 and 17 years old in good health and CMV-seropositive. CDR3 protein: CASSVSGVGNQPQHF. In DNA, the CDR3 is TGTGCCAGCAGTGTGTCAGGGGTGGGCAATCAGCCCCAGCATTTT.